This entry concerns a single T cell receptor (beta chain). The germline V gene encodes CDR1 SEHNR and CDR2 FQNEAQ (reference sequence). This CDR3 has 16 residues. V lost 2 bases to trimming and J lost 0 bases, with 11 bases between them. The record originates from a study of control samples from healthy donors and cancer patients. Some clones are missing from TCRdb's copy, which holds only in-frame ones; the method was immunoSEQ multiplex PCR. Of about 120,000 clones listed, about nine tenths are singletons. The sequenced sample was blood. The rearrangement uses TRBV7-9 and TRBJ2-1; D is unclear. This clonotype originated in a man between 40 and 49 years old in good health. CDR3 sequence reads: CASSLPDISSYNEQFF. Written as DNA, the CDR3 is TGTGCCAGCAGCTTACCAGACATCAGCTCCTACAATGAGCAGTTCTTC.